The clone carrying this T cell receptor (beta chain) was seen at least ten times. Antigen: not known. These data come from a study of T cells in Graves' hyperthyroidism and ophthalmopathy. Findings and caveats of the study: The model foresaw ophthalmopathy a median around 6.4 months prior to onset. Ophthalmopathy stood apart from stable hyperthyroidism in a 13 V-J model.

Germline values: CDR1 MNHEY, CDR2 SMNVEV (reference sequence). Trimming stripped 0 bases from V and 5 bases from J, with 8 bases between. This CDR3 is built from 13 residues. Isolation of PBMCs was performed on 8 to 10 ml fresh peripheral blood. The investigators amplified TCR beta CDR3 regions from RNA transcripts. The study used the HTBI primer set for a first-round RT-PCR of the TCR CDR3. Using its own MiXCR run on the multiplex PCR reads, TCRdb lists one record per CDR3 protein. The table records about 360,000 distinct CDR3 sequences, under 15% of them present only once. Sequenced sample: blood. The clonotype was recovered from a woman aged 18-29 years with Graves' hyperthyroidism. The chain uses TRBV27 and TRBJ2-7, with no clear D. CDR3: CASSLSGSHEQYF. The CDR3 DNA follows: TGTGCCAGCAGTTTATCAGGGTCCCACGAGCAGTACTTC.